The 16 T cell receptor beta chains given below trace back to one sample, sequenced in a study of T-cell reconstitution after alpha-beta-depleted transplantation in children. It was with unique molecular identifiers that the TCRbeta library was prepared. TCRdb reanalysed the PCR reads using MiXCR and keeps one entry per CDR3 protein. The table includes hundreds of thousands of distinct CDR3 sequences, over 10% detected once. The sequencing here drew on PBMCs, mostly from graft donor cells, taken 360 days after TCRalphabeta/CD19-depleted stem cell transplant. Every receptor here comes from a male patient aged 5 to 17 who had a stem cell transplant for acute myeloid leukemia, so the T cells may come from the graft donor.

V and J are TRBV7-8 and TRBJ1-1, with D possibly being TRBD1 (5 bases). There are 12 residues in the CDR3. The germline V and J ends were trimmed by 11 bases and 11 bases, with 21 bases remaining between them. CDR1 SGHVS and CDR2 FQNEAQ come from the germline V gene. The CDR3 sequence: CASCKGPTAAFF. Written as DNA, the CDR3 is TGTGCCTCCTGTAAGGGGCCTACTGCGGCTTTCTTT.

This clonotype was detected ten times or more. The chain is built from TRBV7-6 and TRBJ2-1; D perhaps matches TRBD2 (5 bases). V was trimmed by 3 bases and J by 0 bases, leaving 12 bases between them. Per germline, CDR1 SGHVS and CDR2 FNYEAQ. This CDR3 comprises 16 residues. The CDR3 region has the DNA TGTGCCAGCAGCTTCCAAATAGGGAGCTCCTACAATGAGCAGTTCTTC. This encodes CASSFQIGSSYNEQFF.

This clonotype appeared many times. The chain uses TRBV5-1 and TRBJ2-1; D could derive from TRBD1 or TRBD2 (5 bases each). This CDR3 has 14 amino acids. Germline CDR1 reads SGHRS; CDR2 reads YFSETQ. V was clipped by 0 bases and J by 8 bases, with 12 bases between them. The CDR3 reads CASSLVRGGHEQFF. CDR3 sequence (DNA): TGCGCCAGCAGCTTGGTTCGGGGCGGGCATGAGCAGTTCTTC.

This clonotype was counted only a few times. V gene TRBV2 combines with J gene TRBJ2-5; TRBD2 is a possible D gene (6 bases). V was clipped by 9 bases and J by 0 bases, with 11 bases between them. The CDR3 runs to 13 residues. Germline-derived CDR1 and CDR2 are SNHLY and FYNNEI. Here the CDR3 reads CASIRDYQETQYF. The CDR3 DNA reads as TGTGCCAGTATCCGGGACTACCAAGAGACCCAGTACTTC. The full variable domain, rest sourced from reference TRBV2 and TRBJ2-5, is EPEVTQTPSHQVTQMGQEVILRCVPISNHLYFYWYRQILGQKVEFLVSFYNNEISEKSEIFDDQFSVERPDGSNFTLKIRSTKLEDSAMYFCASIRDYQETQYFGPGTRLLVL.

Many counts were recorded for this clonotype. In nucleotides, the CDR3 is TGTGCCAGCAAGGAGCTGCCAAGCTCCTACGAGCAGTACTTC. Protein: CASKELPSSYEQYF. The rearrangement links TRBV6-1 to TRBJ2-7; no clear D gene. Germline V gene data show CDR1 as MNHNS and CDR2 as SASEGT. This CDR3 contains 14 residues. V was pared by 7 bases and J by 0 bases, with 13 bases between.

This chain connects TRBV5-1 to TRBJ2-1; 9 bases are shared with TRBD2. Looked up from germline, CDR1 is SGHRS and CDR2 is YFSETQ. After removal of 0 bases from V and 3 bases from J, the junction contained 4 bases not matched to a gene. This CDR3 is built from 16 residues. The CDR3 DNA follows: TGCGCCAGCAGCTTGGGGGGGACTAGCTTCTACAATGAGCAGTTCTTC. It is translated as CASSLGGTSFYNEQFF.

The chain carries TRBV4-3 and TRBJ2-3; D perhaps matches TRBD2 (6 bases). The CDR3 is 16 amino acids. V was shortened by 3 bases and J by 1 base, with 14 bases between the two germline ends. The germline V gene encodes CDR1 LGHNA and CDR2 YSLEER. Written as DNA, the CDR3 is TGCGCCAGCAGCCACGAACCGGGACTTCGCACAGATACGCAGTATTTT. Its translation is CASSHEPGLRTDTQYF.

V gene TRBV6-5 combines with J gene TRBJ1-5, with D unresolved. Germline V lookup: CDR1 MNHEY, CDR2 SVGAGI. The CDR3 contains 15 residues. With 2 bases removed from V and 2 bases from J, the gap between germline ends came to 10 bases. The CDR3 loop reads CASSYGDGGNQPQHF. The CDR3 nucleotides read TGTGCCAGCAGTTACGGAGACGGCGGCAATCAGCCCCAGCATTTT.

V and J are TRBV29-1 and TRBJ2-2; D uncertain. The CDR3 has 12 residues. With 7 bases removed from V and 4 bases from J, the gap between germline ends came to 10 bases. Germline V gene sequence: CDR1 SQVTM, CDR2 ANQGSEA. CDR3 coding DNA: TGCAGCGCCGTCTTCCCCACCGGGGAGCTGTTTTTT. Protein: CSAVFPTGELFF.

The table lists this clonotype with a few counts. This may be a read error: a much more frequent sequence differs by one nucleotide. The rearrangement links TRBV7-2 to TRBJ2-1; 9 bases match TRBD2. This CDR3 has 15 amino acids. Germline V CDR1 and CDR2: SGHTA, FQGNSA. V shed 5 bases, J shed 2 bases, and the junction held 4 bases outside the gene matches. As DNA, the CDR3 is TGTGCCAGCAGCCGGACTAGCGAAACCTACAATGAGCAGTTCTTC. This encodes CASSRTSETYNEQFF.

The chain uses TRBV15 and TRBJ2-3; 13 bases line up with TRBD2. Germline loops: CDR1 LNHNV, CDR2 YYDKDF (reference sequence). The CDR3 contains 20 residues. V was clipped by 0 bases and J by 5 bases; unmatched bases: 14. CDR3 sequence reads: CATSRDVPRLAGGFRDTQYF. The CDR3 bases are TGTGCCACCAGCAGAGATGTTCCCCGACTAGCGGGAGGTTTCAGAGATACGCAGTATTTT.

This clonotype was counted at least ten times. The CDR3 protein is CSVESGTSGFYEQYF. CDR3 nucleotides: TGCAGCGTTGAATCCGGGACTAGCGGATTCTACGAGCAGTACTTC. The chain uses TRBV29-1 and TRBJ2-7; 11 nucleotides align to TRBD2. The CDR3 is made up of 15 amino acids. Germline-derived CDR1 and CDR2 are SQVTM and ANQGSEA. The junction had 6 bases not matched to a gene; V was cut back by 2 bases and J by 3 bases.

At least ten counts were recorded for this clonotype. The chain uses TRBV20-1 and TRBJ2-7; 11 bases are shared with TRBD2. This CDR3 spans 15 amino acids. The V gene end was trimmed by 0 bases and the J gene end by 5 bases; junction bases not matched to a gene: 6. Germline lookup yields CDR1 DFQATT and CDR2 SNEGSKA (reference sequence). The CDR3 nucleotides are TGCAGTGCTAGAGACCCCGCTAGCGGGAGGAACGAGCAGTACTTC. Translating it yields CSARDPASGRNEQYF.

This clonotype came up many times. The chain couples TRBV5-1 to TRBJ2-3; 9 positions agree with TRBD2. CDR3 length: 15 amino acids. The V gene end was trimmed by 2 bases and the J gene end by 4 bases; junction bases not matched to a gene: 5. Per germline, CDR1 SGHRS and CDR2 YFSETQ. The CDR3 protein is CASSFWREGADTQYF. The CDR3, as DNA: TGCGCCAGCAGCTTTTGGCGGGAGGGAGCAGATACGCAGTATTTT.

The CDR3 DNA reads TGTGCCACCAGTGACCCCGGACAGGGTGGAAACTATGGCTACACCTTC. It encodes CATSDPGQGGNYGYTF. The rearrangement joins TRBV24-1 to TRBJ1-2; 8 bases map to TRBD1. This CDR3 is built from 16 residues. J lost 2 bases, V lost 4 bases, and 8 bases had no gene match. Germline CDR1 is KGHDR and CDR2 is SFDVKD.

This clonotype was counted at least ten times. This chain uses TRBV4-3 with TRBJ2-7; TRBD2 aligns across 11 bases. Germline lookup yields CDR1 LGHNA and CDR2 YSLEER. V dropped 4 bases and J dropped 6; count of bases not matched to a gene: 8. The CDR3 totals 15 residues. For the CDR3, the DNA is TGCGCCAGCAGCCCTCGACTAGCGGGAACCGGCGAGCAGTACTTC. Translated, it gives CASSPRLAGTGEQYF.